This T cell receptor (beta chain) was sequenced during a study of blood T cell repertoires in COVID-19 (dated by TCRdb to 2020 to 2021). Background on the whole study: Samples from collaborators originated in the United States, Italy and Spain and spanned both the acute and convalescent phases of COVID-19. The prospective study material was composed of cDNA or gDNA derived from T cells, B-cell-depleted T cells, or PBMCs. Subjects who had been exposed to COVID-19, were actively infected with it, or had recovered from it provided the deeply sampled blood TCRbeta repertoires that made up the dataset. The repertoires were made available in a free public database intended to serve as a resource for research on the immune response to SARS-CoV-2. The samples were drawn from the first 160 participants of the ongoing ImmuneRACE study and from more than 1,000 subjects provided by 6 global collaborators. The sample metadata nearly always contained a de-identified subject ID, COVID-19 status, age in years and sex. Where available, HLA class I and class II types were taken from metadata supplied by the sample provider and were not determined by assay-based typing. Overall study outcomes, separate from this receptor: The amount of clinical and demographic metadata varied by source and participant and was provided uncurated.

Whole blood was collected in K2EDTA tubes by collaborating institutions according to the institutions' own protocols. For TCRbeta analysis, collaborator samples were shipped as frozen whole blood, as isolated PBMCs, or as DNA extracted from either sample type. The immunoSEQ Assay, a bias-controlled multiplex PCR, was used to amplify TCRbeta CDR3 regions from genomic DNA. In the original analysis: The number of nucleated cells in each sample was estimated from the amplification of reference gene primers within the assay. Sequence reads were collapsed and filtered to measure the absolute abundance of every unique TCRbeta CDR3 rearrangement. For each sample, productive Simpson clonality was calculated as the square root of Simpson's diversity index across productive rearrangements. In its TCRdb copy, this immuneACCESS table keeps in-frame sequences only and misses some clones. Where compared with another copy, unresolved V genes explain less than half of these, and the others have no known cause. V, J and clone size reflect that table, while D and trimming were determined from the DNA. The sample data list 70,000 to 95,000 clones, and roughly 80% of these were observed just once. In total, the top ten clones hold approximately 12% of the sample.

Concerning this clone itself: What antigen it recognizes has not been identified. Per-base quality was not reported, and no clone a single base away is much larger than it.

The germline V gene (reference sequence) provides CDR1 LNHNV and CDR2 YYDKDF. V is cut by 2 bases and J by 1 base, and the space between the germline ends is 11 bases. The CDR3 goes from the cysteine to the phenylalanine over 15 residues. Left in the record is the CDR3 DNA by itself, 45 bases read in frame from the first base. The rearrangement combines TRBV15 with TRBJ2-5; possibly the D gene is TRBD1, per 6 matching bases. Material for sequencing was peripheral blood. This clonotype was sampled from a woman between 35 and 50 years old with active or convalescent COVID-19. The CDR3 region has the sequence CATSRRQALQETQYF. Read as DNA, the sequence is TGTGCCACCAGCAGACGACAGGCACTCCAAGAGACCCAGTACTTC.